The 7 T cell receptor beta chains reported below all come from one sample, sequenced in a study of blood T cell repertoires in COVID-19 (TCRdb year 2020). Preparation of the library involved the immunoSEQ multiplex PCR assay. What TCRdb holds here is the immuneACCESS table cut down to in-frame rearrangements. Part of the clones is not present; checked against another copy, under half of the missing clones reflect an unresolved V gene, and the others are unexplained. In this sample the table shows over 65,000 clones, 82% of which occur a single time. The ten most abundant clones make up about 16% of the sample. Sequenced: peripheral blood. The source is an elderly man with active COVID-19.

The chain carries TRBV6-6 and TRBJ1-3; possibly TRBD1 for D (5 bases). CDR1 is MNHNY, CDR2 SVGAGI, per germline (reference sequence). The CDR3 runs 15 residues. The V end lost 6 bases, the J end lost 4 bases, and 16 bases lay between the germline ends. The CDR3 nucleotides are TGTGCCAGCAGGCGGGAAGGACATATGGGAAACACCATATATTTT. It codes for CASRREGHMGNTIYF.

The chain joins TRBV5-4 to TRBJ2-5; 8 bases fit TRBD1. The trim removed 4 bases at V and 2 bases at J, leaving 7 bases unmatched. CDR3 length: 15 amino acids. CDR1 and CDR2 from the germline V gene are SGHNT and YYREEE (reference sequence). The CDR3 DNA sequence: TGTGCCAGCAGCCCAAGACAGGGGATACAAGAGACCCAGTACTTC. This encodes CASSPRQGIQETQYF.

This clone has a single count. The rearrangement uses TRBV6-6 and TRBJ1-6, with unresolved D. CDR1 is MNHNY, CDR2 SVGAGI, per germline (reference sequence). The CDR3 has 15 residues. The V end lost 0 bases, the J end lost 7 bases, and 10 bases lay between the germline ends. CDR3 protein: CASSYSHTNNSPLHF. The CDR3 DNA reads TGTGCCAGCAGTTACTCGCACACCAACAATTCACCCCTCCACTTT.

The chain has TRBV3-1 (or the pseudogene TRBV3-2) and TRBJ2-4; TRBD1 might be the D (5 bases). The CDR3 loop spans 18 amino acids. Trimming took 1 base from V and 2 from J, leaving 18 bases between them. In germline, CDR1 is LGHDT, CDR2 YNNKEL (reference sequence). The CDR3 DNA is TGTGCCAGCAGCCAAGTTTGGGGCTCCCTGACGACCAAAAACATTCAGTACTTC. Protein product: CASSQVWGSLTTKNIQYF.

The chain joins TRBV27 to TRBJ2-1, with 10 nucleotides matching TRBD2. V gave up 3 bases and J gave up 10 bases; unmatched junction bases: 9. The CDR3 consists of 15 residues. In germline, CDR1 is MNHEY, CDR2 SMNVEV (reference sequence). The CDR3 is CASSFSGSGGPEQFF. The CDR3 nucleotides read TGTGCCAGCAGTTTCTCTGGTAGCGGGGGGCCAGAGCAGTTCTTC.

This clone was counted once. The chain couples TRBV7-2 to TRBJ1-5, with a possible D match to TRBD1 (5 bases). The germline gives CDR1 SGHTA, CDR2 FQGNSA. Trimming shortened V by 1 base and J by 6 bases, and 16 bases separated the two germline ends. This CDR3 has 16 residues. The CDR3 is CASSLDIFGGGQPQHF. The DNA of the CDR3 is TGTGCCAGCAGCTTAGATATTTTCGGGGGGGGTCAGCCCCAGCATTTT.

CDR3 bases: TGTGCCAGCAGACTAGCGGGAGGAGGAAATACGCAGTATTTT. Amino acid sequence: CASRLAGGGNTQYF. The chain recombines TRBV5-5 with TRBJ2-3, with TRBD2 matching 12 bases. Trimming removed 5 bases from V and 7 bases from J; junction bases left unmatched: 5. Germline V gives CDR1 SGHKS, CDR2 YYEKEE (reference sequence). The CDR3 consists of 14 residues.